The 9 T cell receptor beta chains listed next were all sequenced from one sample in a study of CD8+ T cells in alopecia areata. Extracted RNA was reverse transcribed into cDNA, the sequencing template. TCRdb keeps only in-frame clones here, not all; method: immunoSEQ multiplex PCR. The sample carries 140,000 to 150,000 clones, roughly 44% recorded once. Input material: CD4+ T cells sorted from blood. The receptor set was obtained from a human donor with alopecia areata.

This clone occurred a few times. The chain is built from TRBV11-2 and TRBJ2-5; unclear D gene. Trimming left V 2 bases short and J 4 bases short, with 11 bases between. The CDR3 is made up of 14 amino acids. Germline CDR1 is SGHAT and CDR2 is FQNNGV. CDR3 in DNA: TGTGCCAGCAGCTTAACTGGGGTCGCAGAGACCCAGTACTTC. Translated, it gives CASSLTGVAETQYF.

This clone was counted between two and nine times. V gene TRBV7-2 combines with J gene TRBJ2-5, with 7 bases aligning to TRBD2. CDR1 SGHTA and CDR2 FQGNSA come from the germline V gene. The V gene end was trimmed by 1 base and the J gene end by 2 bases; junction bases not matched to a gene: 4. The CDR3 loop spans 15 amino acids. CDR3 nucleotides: TGTGCCAGCAGCTTAGTTTCTAGCGGACAAGAGACCCAGTACTTC. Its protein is CASSLVSSGQETQYF.

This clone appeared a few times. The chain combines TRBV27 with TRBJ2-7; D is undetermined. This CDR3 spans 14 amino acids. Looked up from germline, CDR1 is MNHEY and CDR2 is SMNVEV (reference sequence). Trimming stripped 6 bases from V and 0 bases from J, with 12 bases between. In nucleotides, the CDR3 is TGTGCCAGCAGGACCCGTCCGGTCTCCTACGAGCAGTACTTC. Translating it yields CASRTRPVSYEQYF.

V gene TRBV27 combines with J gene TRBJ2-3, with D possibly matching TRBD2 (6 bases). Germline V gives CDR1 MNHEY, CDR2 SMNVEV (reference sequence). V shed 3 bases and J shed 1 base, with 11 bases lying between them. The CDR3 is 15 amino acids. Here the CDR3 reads CASSFFSSGTDTQYF. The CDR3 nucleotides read TGTGCCAGCAGTTTCTTCTCTAGCGGCACAGATACGCAGTATTTT.

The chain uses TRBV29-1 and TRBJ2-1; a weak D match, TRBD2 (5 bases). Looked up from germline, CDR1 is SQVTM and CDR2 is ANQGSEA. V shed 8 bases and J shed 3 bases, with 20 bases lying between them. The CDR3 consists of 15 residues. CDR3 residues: CSTGITSGSYNEQFF. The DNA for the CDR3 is TGCAGCACTGGCATTACGAGCGGAAGCTACAATGAGCAGTTCTTC.

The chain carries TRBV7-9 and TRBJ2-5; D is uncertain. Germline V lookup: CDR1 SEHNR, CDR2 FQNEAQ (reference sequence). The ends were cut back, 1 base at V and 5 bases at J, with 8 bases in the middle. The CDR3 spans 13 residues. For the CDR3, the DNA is TGTGCCAGCAGCTTAGAGCCTCAGGAGACCCAGTACTTC. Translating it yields CASSLEPQETQYF.

In DNA, the CDR3 is TGTGCCAGCAGCGCTACCGGGACTTCACAAGAGACCCAGTACTTC. It codes for CASSATGTSQETQYF. The chain uses TRBV9 and TRBJ2-5, with D possibly TRBD2 on 6 matching bases. CDR3 length: 15 amino acids. V was clipped by 3 bases and J by 2 bases, with 14 bases between them. The germline V gene encodes CDR1 SGDLS and CDR2 YYNGEE.

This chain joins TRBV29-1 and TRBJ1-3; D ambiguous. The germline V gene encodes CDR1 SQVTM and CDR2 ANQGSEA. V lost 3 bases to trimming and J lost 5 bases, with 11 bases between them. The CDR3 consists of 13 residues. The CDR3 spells CSVESLGRNTIYF. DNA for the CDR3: TGCAGCGTTGAGTCCCTGGGGAGAAACACCATATATTTT.

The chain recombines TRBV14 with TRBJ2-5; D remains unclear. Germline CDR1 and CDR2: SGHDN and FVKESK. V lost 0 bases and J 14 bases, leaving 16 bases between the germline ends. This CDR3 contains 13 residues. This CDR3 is CASSQDRGVSYYF. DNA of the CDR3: TGTGCCAGCAGCCAAGATAGAGGAGTCTCCTACTACTTC.